This T cell receptor (beta chain) was sequenced during a study of OX40 agonist ivuxolimab in advanced cancers. Across the whole study: With a range of roughly 20 to 80, age averaged roughly 60 years, and about 80% were male. General observations from the study: There were, on average, more expanded clones in CD8+ T cells than in CD4+.

In the case of this clone: What it binds is not known.

The assay was immunoSEQ multiplex PCR, and TCRdb's table has in-frame clones only and misses some. The sample records over 55,000 clones, approximately 80% being singletons. Baseline, cycle 4 day 1, and cycle 7 day 1 were the blood sampling points. V was clipped by 2 bases and J by 5 bases; unmatched bases: 9. Germline CDR1 reads SGHVS; CDR2 reads FNYEAQ. The length of the CDR3 is 17 residues. The gene calls are TRBV7-6 and TRBJ2-5; 12 positions match TRBD2. The sequencing used CD4+ or CD8+ T cells sorted from blood, collected in a trial of the OX40 agonist ivuxolimab. The TCR sequence derives from an adult with an advanced solid tumor such as melanoma, head and neck, liver or kidney cancer. Here the CDR3 reads CASSLPSGGAWRETQYF. The CDR3 nucleotides are TGTGCCAGCAGCTTACCTAGCGGGGGGGCCTGGCGGGAGACCCAGTACTTC.